A single sample is the source of the 15 T cell receptor beta chains below, sequenced in a study of regulatory T cells in long-lasting Graves disease. Noted time point: newly diagnosed GD, antithyroid drugs for less than 3 months. Following extraction of RNA from PBMCs, that RNA was used to make the TCR library. Combining iRepertoire HTBI primers with Arm-PCR of CDR3 regions, the authors built TCR beta libraries. TCRdb used MiXCR to reprocess the multiplex PCR reads, holding one entry per CDR3 protein. Here the sample spans about 620,000 distinct CDR3 sequences, around 15% being singletons. These data were also filed under a second study, of T cells in Graves' hyperthyroidism and ophthalmopathy.

The sequences come from peripheral blood mononuclear cells (PBMCs), collected at new diagnosis, from a patient treated with antithyroid drugs. Receptor source: a young woman with Graves disease.

About this clonotype: Possible read error: a much larger clone is one base away. The V call is TRBV7-9, the J call TRBJ2-7; possibly TRBD1 for D (5 bases). Germline V gives CDR1 SEHNR, CDR2 FQNEAQ (reference sequence). The CDR3 loop spans 14 amino acids. V lost 5 bases to trimming and J lost 6 bases, with 17 bases between them. The CDR3 region is CASSPQGSAREQYF. As DNA, the CDR3 is TGTGCCAGCAGCCCCCAGGGTTCCGCCCGCGAGCAGTACTTC.

This clonotype was detected only a few times. The V and J genes are TRBV18 and TRBJ1-5, with D possibly TRBD1 on 5 matching bases. CDR1 and CDR2 from the germline V gene are KGHSH and LQKENI. The CDR3 sequence is 14 residues long. Between the trimmed V and J ends, which lost 2 bases and 7 bases, there was a span of 12 bases. The CDR3 loop reads CASSPGQQGQPQHF. CDR3 in DNA: TGTGCCAGCTCACCAGGGCAGCAGGGCCAGCCCCAGCATTTT.

This clonotype was seen repeatedly, ten times or more. The chain combines TRBV2 with TRBJ2-1; TRBD2 matches 8 bases. The V gene end was trimmed by 10 bases and the J gene end by 6 bases; junction bases not matched to a gene: 8. The CDR3 has 13 amino acids. CDR1 is SNHLY, CDR2 FYNNEI, per germline. The CDR3 DNA reads as TGTGCCACCATTCGACTAGCGCGCAATGAGCAGTTCTTC. It is translated as CATIRLARNEQFF.

A note on this clonotype: A much bigger clone sits one base away, suggesting this may be a read error. Since no conserved phenylalanine or tryptophan closes the CDR3, a read error is the likely cause. V gene TRBV2 combines with J gene TRBJ2-1; D might be TRBD2 (6 bases). The CDR3 runs to 14 residues. Trimming cost V 7 bases and J 8 bases, with 18 bases left between them. Per the germline V gene, CDR1 is SNHLY and CDR2 is FYNNEI. The CDR3 region has the DNA TGTGCCAGCACCCGGACTCCGGGGGATTATGAGCAGTTCTCC. Protein: CASTRTPGDYEQFS.

This clonotype was observed once. The genes are TRBV20-1 and TRBJ2-3, with D maybe TRBD2 (7 bases). The germline V gene has CDR1 DFQATT and CDR2 SNEGSKA (reference sequence). V lost 1 base, J lost 0 bases, and 17 bases lay in between. The CDR3 extends over 17 amino acids. The CDR3 coding sequence is TGCAGTGCTAGAGGTGGGGGGGGGGCCTTTAGCACAGATACGCAGTATTTT. Amino acids: CSARGGGGAFSTDTQYF.

This clonotype has ten or more counts. V usage is TRBV6-1 and J usage is TRBJ1-5; D might be TRBD1 (5 bases). This CDR3 is built from 13 residues. Per the germline V gene, CDR1 is MNHNS and CDR2 is SASEGT. Trimming left V 9 bases short and J 0 bases short, with 9 bases between. CDR3 sequence (DNA): TGTGCCAGTGGGGACGGTAGCAATCAGCCCCAGCATTTT. This translates into CASGDGSNQPQHF.

V and J are TRBV27 and TRBJ1-2, with D possibly TRBD1 on 5 matching bases. The CDR3 runs 13 residues. The germline V gene has CDR1 MNHEY and CDR2 SMNVEV (reference sequence). The V end was cut by 5 bases, the J end by 7 bases, with 14 bases between. The CDR3 nucleotides read TGTGCCAGCAGTCTCAATCCAGGGTTTGGCTACACCTTC. Protein sequence: CASSLNPGFGYTF.

In regard to this clonotype: A much larger clone is a single base away; this may be a read error. V is TRBV6-2 or TRBV6-3 and J is TRBJ2-1; a possible D gene is TRBD2 (6 bases). Germline CDR1 is MNHEY and CDR2 is SVGEGT. The CDR3 has 15 amino acids. With 8 bases removed from V and 10 bases from J, the gap between germline ends came to 24 bases. CDR3 region: CASGAPGLSGHEQFF. DNA of the CDR3: TGTGCCAGCGGGGCCCCGGGACTTAGCGGCCACGAGCAGTTCTTC.

In this sample, this clonotype turned up many times. The CDR3 sequence: CASIRDTGELFF. The DNA for the CDR3 is TGTGCCAGCATTCGGGACACCGGGGAGCTGTTTTTT. The chain joins TRBV28 to TRBJ2-2; D uncertain. In germline, CDR1 is MDHEN, CDR2 SYDVKM. The CDR3 has 12 residues. The germline V and J ends were trimmed by 7 bases and 3 bases, with 6 bases remaining between them.

This clonotype was found a few times. The V gene is TRBV27, the J gene TRBJ2-2; no definite D call. CDR1 and CDR2 (germline): MNHEY, SMNVEV (reference sequence). CDR3 length: 13 amino acids. V gave up 5 bases and J gave up 7 bases, with 11 bases separating them. CDR3 sequence: CASSPIGVGELFF. The CDR3 DNA follows: TGTGCCAGCAGTCCCATTGGGGTCGGGGAGCTGTTTTTT.

The chain combines TRBV19 with TRBJ1-2, with unresolved D. This CDR3 comprises 14 residues. The V gene's germline CDR1 is LNHDA and CDR2 SQIVND (reference sequence). V dropped 5 bases and J dropped 5 bases, with 15 bases sitting between them. CDR3 bases: TGTGCCAGTAGTGGCTTGGCTTTGCGGTATGGCTACACCTTC. It specifies CASSGLALRYGYTF. Combining the CDR3 with reference TRBV19 and TRBJ1-2 gives the whole variable domain DGGITQSPKYLFRKEGQNVTLSCEQNLNHDAMYWYRQDPGQGLRLIYYSQIVNDFQKGDIAEGYSVSREKKESFPLTVTSAQKNPTAFYLCASSGLALRYGYTFGSGTRLTVV.

This clonotype was detected ten times or more. The J gene is TRBJ2-7, the V gene TRBV12-3 or TRBV12-4; 7 bases align to TRBD1. V gave up 6 bases and J gave up 1 base; unmatched junction bases: 6. This CDR3 has 14 residues. CDR3 in amino acids: CASSLPGGSYEQYF. The DNA for the CDR3 is TGTGCCAGCAGCTTACCAGGGGGATCCTACGAGCAGTACTTC.

Notes on this clonotype: Just one base apart from a much larger clone, this may be a read error. The chain links TRBV20-1 to TRBJ1-3; 7 bases are a match to TRBD1. The CDR3 runs to 14 residues. Germline V CDR1 and CDR2: DFQATT, SNEGSKA (reference sequence). The CDR3 protein is CSARTGFGRNTICF. CDR3 coding DNA: TGCAGTGCCCGGACAGGCTTTGGTAGAAACACCATATGTTTT.

The chain carries TRBV7-9 and TRBJ2-7; possibly TRBD1 or TRBD2 for D (5 bases each). In germline, CDR1 is SEHNR, CDR2 FQNEAQ (reference sequence). V shed 0 bases and J shed 3 bases, with 15 bases lying between them. CDR3 size: 16 residues. The CDR3 nucleotides are TGTGCCAGCAGCTTAGCGATGGGACGCCAACACTACGAGCAGTACTTC. Translation: CASSLAMGRQHYEQYF.

A few counts support this clonotype. CDR3 DNA: TGTGCCAGCAGTGAATGGGAAAGGGGGCTATATAGCAATCAGCCCCAGCATTTT. Protein product: CASSEWERGLYSNQPQHF. The rearrangement joins TRBV6-1 to TRBJ1-5, with TRBD1 identical over 7 bases. The CDR3 is 18 residues long. V shed 2 bases, J shed 0 bases, and the junction held 10 bases outside the gene matches. Germline values: CDR1 MNHNS, CDR2 SASEGT.